A selection of T cell receptor beta chains follows, all from one sample in a study of blood T cell repertoires in COVID-19. TCRdb's table, derived via immunoSEQ multiplex PCR, lists solely in-frame clones and lacks some. The sample shows about 150,000 clones, 65% to 90% of them seen only once. Input material: peripheral blood. These receptors were collected from a woman aged 55-70 years with COVID-19, enrolled during active disease. CDR3s include the opening cysteine and the closing phenylalanine or tryptophan. Each record gives: V gene, J gene, D gene, clone size, CDR3 DNA, CDR3 protein. D genes are given only for firm matches. Not every row has a clone size; where given, it reads once, few, many or a size class.

V: TRBV18; J: TRBJ2-7; D: NA; size: NA; DNA: TGTGCCAGCTCACCACCGGGAGGGGGTCAGAACGAGCAGTACTTC; CDR3: CASSPPGGGQNEQYF
V: TRBV5-5; J: TRBJ1-2; D: NA; size: NA; DNA: TGTGCCAGCAGCTTGGAGGCACAGAACCTCTATGGCTACACCTTC; CDR3: CASSLEAQNLYGYTF
V: TRBV6-6; J: TRBJ2-3; D: TRBD2; size: once; DNA: TGTGCCAGCAGTTACTCGCCAGCGGGGGGGCCCGATACGCAGTATTTT; CDR3: CASSYSPAGGPDTQYF
V: TRBV7-2; J: TRBJ1-5; D: TRBD1; size: NA; DNA: TGTGCCAGCAGCTTAGAGGGGGCCGGAGGAAATCAGCCCCAGCATTTT; CDR3: CASSLEGAGGNQPQHF
V: TRBV30; J: TRBJ1-2; D: NA; size: once; DNA: TGTGCCTGGAGCACAGGGTTGCGCTACACCTTC; CDR3: CAWSTGLRYTF
V: TRBV5-1; J: TRBJ1-1; D: TRBD1; size: NA; DNA: TGCGCCAGCAGCTTTTTAACAGGGGGCTCGGCGAACACTGAAGCTTTCTTT; CDR3: CASSFLTGGSANTEAFF
V: TRBV10-3; J: TRBJ1-4; D: NA; size: NA; DNA: TGTGCCGTGAGGGGGTTAGATGAAAAACTGTTTTTT; CDR3: CAVRGLDEKLFF
V: TRBV5-1; J: TRBJ1-1; D: TRBD1; size: NA; DNA: TGCGCCAGCAGCGAGAGACAGGGTGGGAACACTGAAGCTTTCTTT; CDR3: CASSERQGGNTEAFF
V: TRBV6-5; J: TRBJ2-1; D: TRBD2; size: once; DNA: TGTGCCAGCAGTTACAGGGCAAGCGGGGGGAATGGTGAGCAGTTCTTC; CDR3: CASSYRASGGNGEQFF
V: TRBV5-5; J: TRBJ1-5; D: NA; size: NA; DNA: TGTGCCAGCAGCTTGGCGGGGACATCAGGAAATCAGCCCCAGCATTTT; CDR3: CASSLAGTSGNQPQHF
V: TRBV9; J: TRBJ1-2; D: NA; size: NA; DNA: TGTGCCAGCAGCGTAGCTGCGTTGGGGGGAGGGAACGGCTACACCTTC; CDR3: CASSVAALGGGNGYTF
V: TRBV18; J: TRBJ1-5; D: TRBD1; size: NA; DNA: TGTGCCAGCTCATCTAATTGGACAGGTCTAAGCAATCAGCCCCAGCATTTT; CDR3: CASSSNWTGLSNQPQHF
V: TRBV5-5; J: TRBJ1-1; D: NA; size: NA; DNA: TGTGCCAGCAGCTTGGGACAACCGTTCACTGAAGCTTTCTTT; CDR3: CASSLGQPFTEAFF
V: TRBV4-1; J: TRBJ1-2; D: NA; size: NA; DNA: TGCGCCAGCAGCCAAGGGACCTTCAGGGGCAATGGCTACACCTTC; CDR3: CASSQGTFRGNGYTF
V: TRBV5-1; J: TRBJ1-2; D: NA; size: few; DNA: TGCGCCAGCAGTTCGGGGGGTAGCATCTATGGCTACACCTTC; CDR3: CASSSGGSIYGYTF
V: TRBV7-9; J: TRBJ2-3; D: TRBD1; size: NA; DNA: TGTGCCAGCAGCCCTATAGAGACAGGGGCAAATACGCAGTATTTT; CDR3: CASSPIETGANTQYF
V: TRBV6-5; J: TRBJ1-2; D: NA; size: NA; DNA: TGTGCCAGCATCGTCTCAGGGCTCTATGGCTACACCTTC; CDR3: CASIVSGLYGYTF
V: TRBV5-4; J: TRBJ2-2; D: NA; size: NA; DNA: TGTGCCAGCACCGACTATGACCCCGGGGAGCTGTTTTTT; CDR3: CASTDYDPGELFF
V: TRBV7-2; J: TRBJ1-2; D: TRBD1; size: NA; DNA: TGTGCCAGCAGCTCCAGGGGGGTCTATGGCTACACCTTC; CDR3: CASSSRGVYGYTF
V: TRBV9; J: TRBJ2-1; D: NA; size: NA; DNA: TGTGCCAGCAGCCCCTCCCCGACTGGGGCGGCCTACAATGAGCAGTTCTTC; CDR3: CASSPSPTGAAYNEQFF
V: TRBV5-1; J: TRBJ1-6; D: NA; size: few; DNA: TGCGCCAGCAGCTTGGGAGGTGACCTCTATAATTCACCCCTCCACTTT; CDR3: CASSLGGDLYNSPLHF
V: TRBV7-2; J: TRBJ1-2; D: NA; size: few; DNA: TGTGCCAGCAGCTCTCGGCTGGGCGAGAATGGCTACACCTTC; CDR3: CASSSRLGENGYTF
V: TRBV3-1/TRBV3-2; J: TRBJ1-5; D: NA; size: NA; DNA: TGTGCCAGCAGCCCGGGGGTCCCGGACCAGCCCCAGCATTTT; CDR3: CASSPGVPDQPQHF
V: TRBV7-2; J: TRBJ1-2; D: NA; size: NA; DNA: TGTGCCAGCAGCTTAGTTACAGGCGGTGGCTACACCTTC; CDR3: CASSLVTGGGYTF
V: TRBV29-1; J: TRBJ1-2; D: TRBD1; size: NA; DNA: TGCAGCGTTGACTCGGACAGGGAGCCTGGCTACACCTTC; CDR3: CSVDSDREPGYTF
V: TRBV2; J: TRBJ2-7; D: TRBD1; size: NA; DNA: TGTGCCAGCAGTTGGGACAGGGACTACGAGCAGTACTTC; CDR3: CASSWDRDYEQYF
V: TRBV6-5; J: TRBJ1-1; D: NA; size: NA; DNA: TGTGCCAGCAGGTTCCAGAGGGCCCGACCTGAAGCTTTCTTT; CDR3: CASRFQRARPEAFF
V: TRBV14; J: TRBJ1-6; D: TRBD1; size: NA; DNA: TGTGCCAGCAGTCGAAACAGGGGCAATTCACCCCTCCACTTT; CDR3: CASSRNRGNSPLHF
V: TRBV5-6; J: TRBJ1-2; D: TRBD1; size: NA; DNA: TGTGCCAGCAGCGCCAGGACAGGGACCTATGGCTACACCTTC; CDR3: CASSARTGTYGYTF
V: TRBV9; J: TRBJ2-3; D: TRBD2; size: NA; DNA: TGTGCCAGCAGCTCTGGGGACTACCCTAGCACAGATACGCAGTATTTT; CDR3: CASSSGDYPSTDTQYF
V: TRBV27; J: TRBJ2-6; D: TRBD1; size: NA; DNA: TGTGCCAGCAGTTTATCCCTCGGGACAGGGGGTTGGAGGGCCAACGTCCTGACTTTC; CDR3: CASSLSLGTGGWRANVLTF
V: TRBV6-5; J: TRBJ2-2; D: TRBD1; size: NA; DNA: TGTGCCAGCAGTAGACAGGGGGCGTTGTCCGGGGAGCTGTTTTTT; CDR3: CASSRQGALSGELFF
V: TRBV2; J: TRBJ1-5; D: NA; size: NA; DNA: TGTGCCAGCAGTGTTTCGGGGGGCGGCAATCAGCCCCAGCATTTT; CDR3: CASSVSGGGNQPQHF
V: TRBV5-1; J: TRBJ1-4; D: TRBD1; size: NA; DNA: TGCGCCAGCAGCGACAGCGGGACAGGGTTTGAAAAACTGTTTTTT; CDR3: CASSDSGTGFEKLFF
V: TRBV15; J: TRBJ2-3; D: TRBD2; size: NA; DNA: TGTGCCACTCAGGCTAGCGGACGTGGAGATACGCAGTATTTT; CDR3: CATQASGRGDTQYF
V: TRBV5-8; J: TRBJ2-1; D: TRBD2; size: NA; DNA: TGTGCCAGCAGCTTGGGCGCGGGGGGCAGGACCTACAATGAGCAGTTCTTC; CDR3: CASSLGAGGRTYNEQFF